This is a list of T cell receptor beta chains from one sample in a study of CD8+ T cells in alopecia areata. The protocol was immunoSEQ multiplex PCR, while the TCRdb copy is restricted to in-frame clones and leaves out a portion. Of hundreds of thousands of clones in the sample, about three fifths were seen once. Sequences were derived from CD4+ T cells sorted from blood, sampled at week 0. The origin of the receptors is a human donor with alopecia areata. The CDR3 runs from the conserved cysteine through the conserved F or W. The D gene is left open where the match is weak. The size field is filled for only some rows; it gives once, few, many or a size class.

>once|TRBV4-1|TRBJ2-3|.
TGCGCCAGCAGCCAAGAGACAGAACATACAGATACGCAGTATTTT
CASSQETEHTDTQYF
>few|TRBV5-6|TRBJ1-6|TRBD1
TGTGCCAGCACATCGGACAGGGGAAATTCACCCCTCCACTTT
CASTSDRGNSPLHF
>.|TRBV5-1|TRBJ1-1|.
TGCGCCAGCAGCTTGACAGGGAAGGCTGAAGCTTTCTTT
CASSLTGKAEAFF
>.|TRBV30|TRBJ2-5|.
TGTGCCTGGAGTGTATTCCCACGAGGGAAAGCTGGAGAGACCCAGTACTTC
CAWSVFPRGKAGETQYF
>once|TRBV30|TRBJ1-2|.
TGTGCTCTAAGCAGTAACTATGGCTACACCTTC
CALSSNYGYTF
>.|TRBV7-9|TRBJ1-6|.
TGTGCCAGCAGCTTAGAAGGAGTCTATAATTCACCCCTCCACTTT
CASSLEGVYNSPLHF
>.|TRBV27|TRBJ1-1|TRBD1
TGTGCCAGCAGTTTGCCTCCAGGGGGGTCCACTGAAGCTTTCTTT
CASSLPPGGSTEAFF
>once|TRBV18|TRBJ2-3|.
TGTGCCAGCTCACCACTCGGCGAGGTGGGCACAGATACGCAGTATTTT
CASSPLGEVGTDTQYF
>.|TRBV18|TRBJ1-1|.
TGTGCCAGCTCAGAGTTGAGTCAGGGAATAAGTGAAGCTTTCTTT
CASSELSQGISEAFF
>many|TRBV29-1|TRBJ2-7|.
TGCAGCGTTGGGAACAGCGCCTACGAGCAGTACTTC
CSVGNSAYEQYF
>.|TRBV5-4|TRBJ1-2|TRBD1
TGTGCCAGCAGCTGGGACAGGGGCGGCGGCTACACCTTC
CASSWDRGGGYTF
>few|TRBV29-1|TRBJ2-3|.
TGCAGCGTGAGCAGACTAGTGGGAGATACGCAGTATTTT
CSVSRLVGDTQYF
>.|TRBV30|TRBJ2-7|.
TGTGCCTGGAGTTCCGGGGGCACCTCCTACGAGCAGTACTTC
CAWSSGGTSYEQYF
>.|TRBV29-1|TRBJ1-5|.
TGCAGCGCCGGAGGGGGATTAGGTCAGCCCCAGCATTTT
CSAGGGLGQPQHF
>.|TRBV6-5|TRBJ2-7|.
TGTGCCAGCAGCCGATCCGGGACATTTAAAGAGCAGTACTTC
CASSRSGTFKEQYF
>.|TRBV6-6|TRBJ1-2|.
TGTGCCAGCAGTTATCAGGGGTCTAACTATGGCTACACCTTC
CASSYQGSNYGYTF
>.|TRBV7-2|TRBJ2-7|TRBD2
TGTGCCAGCAGCTTATTCGGAGCGGGAGGGCCCCACGAGCAGTACTTC
CASSLFGAGGPHEQYF
>.|TRBV4-1|TRBJ1-5|.
TGCGCCAGCAGCCAGGCGGACGGTCAACGGCAGCCCCAGCATTTT
CASSQADGQRQPQHF
>few|TRBV7-2|TRBJ2-4|TRBD2
TGTGCCAGCAGCCCCGCCGGGACTACGGAGAGCATTCAGTACTTC
CASSPAGTTESIQYF
>.|TRBV5-1|TRBJ2-7|.
TGCGCCAGCAGCTCGGGACTCTCGACCGGGGAAGGCTACGAGCAGTACTTC
CASSSGLSTGEGYEQYF
>.|TRBV14|TRBJ2-7|TRBD1
TGTGCCAGCAGCCATGTACAACAGGGGAGATACGAGCAGTACTTC
CASSHVQQGRYEQYF
>few|TRBV27|TRBJ2-7|TRBD1
TGTGCCAGCAGTTTATCGCGACAGGGGTTAGGGGAGCAGTACTTC
CASSLSRQGLGEQYF
>.|TRBV5-1|TRBJ2-1|TRBD2
TGCGCCAGCAGCAGACCGGGAGGACCCTACAATGAGCAGTTCTTC
CASSRPGGPYNEQFF
>.|TRBV2|TRBJ2-7|.
TGTGCCAGTAACGTTCGGAACTACGAGCAGTACTTC
CASNVRNYEQYF
>few|TRBV11-2|TRBJ2-2|TRBD2
TGTGCCAGCAGCTCAAACGTAGCGGGAGAGCGGACCGGGGAGCTGTTTTTT
CASSSNVAGERTGELFF
>.|TRBV15|TRBJ1-1|.
TGTGCCACCAGCAGAGATGTGCAGGGGTACACTGAAGCTTTCTTT
CATSRDVQGYTEAFF
>few|TRBV6-1|TRBJ2-2|TRBD2
TGTGCCAGCAGTGACCCGGGGGGGAACACCGGGGAGCTGTTTTTT
CASSDPGGNTGELFF
>.|TRBV2|TRBJ2-2|.
TGTGCCAGCAGTGGGCCTATCAGGGTCACCGGGGAGCTGTTTTTT
CASSGPIRVTGELFF
>.|TRBV18|TRBJ1-2|TRBD1
TGTGCTACAGGGGGCGACTATGGCTACACCTTC
CATGGDYGYTF
>few|TRBV2|TRBJ2-7|.
TGTGCCAGCAGTGGAGGGAGCCTATCCTACGAGCAGTACTTC
CASSGGSLSYEQYF
>.|TRBV30|TRBJ1-2|TRBD1
TGTGCCTCCGACAGGGCAGGCTATGGCTACACCTTC
CASDRAGYGYTF
>.|TRBV11-2|TRBJ2-7|.
TGTGCCAGCAGCTCCCAAACGATCGAGCAGTACTTC
CASSSQTIEQYF
>few|TRBV19|TRBJ2-1|TRBD2
TGTGCCAGTACCCTCTCACTAGCGGGAGGTGGGGAGAATGAGCAGTTCTTC
CASTLSLAGGGENEQFF
>.|TRBV6-5|TRBJ1-2|.
TGTGCCACCAAAAAGGAGGGTTACTATGGCTACACCTTC
CATKKEGYYGYTF
>many|TRBV7-9|TRBJ2-5|.
TGTGCCAGCAGCTTTCGAGAGACCCAGTACTTC
CASSFRETQYF
>.|TRBV5-1|TRBJ2-7|.
TGCGCCAGCAGCCCGGACAGCGCCTACGAGCAGTACTTC
CASSPDSAYEQYF
>few|TRBV7-3|TRBJ2-1|.
TGTGCCAGCAGCCCCTACCTCAACAATGAGCAGTTCTTC
CASSPYLNNEQFF
>.|TRBV30|TRBJ1-3|.
TGTGCCTGGAGTGCGAATGGAAACACCATATATTTT
CAWSANGNTIYF
>.|TRBV30|TRBJ2-4|.
TGTGCCTGGAGTATAGGGGGGAATCAAAACATTCAGTACTTC
CAWSIGGNQNIQYF
>.|TRBV30|TRBJ1-3|.
TGTGCCTGGAGTGTCTTACCCTCTGGAAACACCATATATTTT
CAWSVLPSGNTIYF
>.|TRBV30|TRBJ1-1|.
TGTGCCTGGAGTTGGCACAACACTGAAGCTTTCTTT
CAWSWHNTEAFF
>few|TRBV6-6|TRBJ1-4|TRBD1
TGTGCCAGCAGGAAAACCCGGACAGGGGATGAAAAACTGTTTTTT
CASRKTRTGDEKLFF
>.|TRBV30|TRBJ1-2|TRBD1
TGTGCCTGGTGGGACAGGGGGCATGGCTACACCTTC
CAWWDRGHGYTF
>.|TRBV19|TRBJ2-2|.
TGTGCCAGTAGTATCTCGCGTGGCGGGGAGCTGTTTTTT
CASSISRGGELFF
>.|TRBV7-9|TRBJ1-2|.
TGTGCCAGCAGTTTTGGTGGCTATGGCTACACCTTC
CASSFGGYGYTF
>.|TRBV6-5|TRBJ1-4|TRBD1
TGTGCCAGCAGACCCGGACAGGGGATTGGTGAAAAACTGTTTTTT
CASRPGQGIGEKLFF
>few|TRBV5-6|TRBJ2-1|TRBD1
TGTGCCAGCAGTTTGGGACAGGGGTCCTACAATGAGCAGTTCTTC
CASSLGQGSYNEQFF
>few|TRBV28|TRBJ2-7|TRBD1
TGTGCCACCCGGGACAGCACCTACGAGCAGTACTTC
CATRDSTYEQYF
>.|TRBV7-9|TRBJ1-2|.
TGTGCCAGCAGCTTAGCGGACAGTAACTATGGCTACACCTTC
CASSLADSNYGYTF
>.|TRBV9|TRBJ2-2|TRBD1
TGTGCCAGCAGCGATCACAGGGGGCTCAACACCGGGGAGCTGTTTTTT
CASSDHRGLNTGELFF
>few|TRBV6-5|TRBJ1-1|TRBD1
TGTGCCAGCAGTTACTCTGGACAGGGAGCTTTCTTT
CASSYSGQGAFF
>.|TRBV5-6|TRBJ1-5|.
TGTGCCAGCAGCCCTGGGGAAAATCAGCCCCAGCATTTT
CASSPGENQPQHF
>.|TRBV4-1|TRBJ2-1|TRBD1
TGCGCCAGCAGCCAACATGGACAGGGGAGTTCGGGTGAGCAGTTCTTC
CASSQHGQGSSGEQFF
>.|TRBV5-1|TRBJ1-1|.
TGCGCCAGCAGCTTGCGGGCAGGGGAATCGAACACTGAAGCTTTCTTT
CASSLRAGESNTEAFF
>few|TRBV29-1|TRBJ1-1|.
TGCAGCGTAGCCCCGGGGGTTGGTACTGAAGCTTTCTTT
CSVAPGVGTEAFF